The 20 T cell receptor beta chains below were found in one sample sequenced in a study of identifying expanded T cells in peripheral blood. The table came from immunoSEQ multiplex PCR; TCRdb's copy has only in-frame clones and leaves some out. This table holds some 78,000 clones, around four fifths found once. Sequencing used blood. These receptors came from a person aged 18 to 75 in good health.

This clone was seen a handful of times. This chain links TRBV7-9 with TRBJ1-2; D is unresolved. From germline, CDR1 is SEHNR and CDR2 FQNEAQ (reference sequence). The CDR3 is made up of 13 amino acids. Trimming took 2 bases from V and 6 from J, leaving 10 bases between them. CDR3 amino acids: CASSLRSLDGYTF. Written as DNA, the CDR3 is TGTGCCAGCAGCTTAAGAAGCCTTGATGGCTACACCTTC.

The chain employs TRBV7-9 and TRBJ1-2; weak D call: TRBD1 (5 bases). Germline V lookup: CDR1 SEHNR, CDR2 FQNEAQ (reference sequence). This CDR3 region has 15 residues. V was clipped by 4 bases and J by 7 bases, with 19 bases between them. The CDR3 nucleotides read TGTGCCAGCAGCTCACCATGGGGGGAAGGGTTTGGCTACACCTTC. Translated, it gives CASSSPWGEGFGYTF. The full variable domain, in which reference TRBV7-9 and TRBJ1-2 provide the parts outside the CDR3, is DTGVSQNPRHKITKRGQNVTFRCDPISEHNRLYWYRQTLGQGPEFLTYFQNEAQLEKSRLLSDRFSAERPKGSFSTLEIQRTEQGDSAMYLCASSSPWGEGFGYTFGSGTRLTVV.

The gene calls are TRBV7-3 and TRBJ1-4; D not resolved. Between the trimmed V and J ends, which lost 2 bases and 0 bases, there was a span of 13 bases. Germline V gene lookup returns CDR1 SGHTA and CDR2 FQGTGA. This CDR3 spans 17 amino acids. The CDR3 DNA is TGTGCCAGCAGCTTAGAATGGCGGGTTGCAACTAATGAAAAACTGTTTTTT. It translates to CASSLEWRVATNEKLFF.

The genes are TRBV7-8 and TRBJ2-5; TRBD2 is a possible D gene (5 bases). The V end was cut by 10 bases, the J end by 5 bases, with 17 bases between. The CDR3 loop spans 13 amino acids. Germline V gene sequence: CDR1 SGHVS, CDR2 FQNEAQ. CDR3 nucleotide sequence: TGTGCCATCCTATTGCGCGGGCCGGAGACCCAGTACTTC. Residues: CAILLRGPETQYF.

V is TRBV2 and J is TRBJ1-1; D perhaps matches TRBD1 (6 bases). The V gene lost 5 bases and the J gene lost 0 bases, with 10 bases spanning the gap. The CDR3 is made up of 14 amino acids. CDR1 and CDR2 (germline): SNHLY, FYNNEI. The CDR3 sequence: CASSIRDMNTEAFF. For the CDR3, the DNA is TGTGCCAGCAGTATCAGGGACATGAACACTGAAGCTTTCTTT.

This chain joins TRBV7-2 and TRBJ2-3, with no clear D. The CDR3 runs 12 residues. Germline lookup yields CDR1 SGHTA and CDR2 FQGNSA. The V end was cut by 4 bases, the J end by 4 bases, with 6 bases between. The CDR3 protein is CASSYSSDTQYF. CDR3 bases: TGTGCCAGCAGCTACAGTTCAGATACGCAGTATTTT. Full variable domain (remainder filled in from reference TRBV7-2 and TRBJ2-3): GAGVSQSPSNKVTEKGKDVELRCDPISGHTALYWYRQSLGQGLEFLIYFQGNSAPDKSGLPSDRFSAERTGGSVSTLTIQRTQQEDSAVYLCASSYSSDTQYFGPGTRLTVL.

This clone was counted between two and nine times. J is TRBJ1-5 and V is TRBV5-1; D gene ambiguous. This CDR3 contains 15 residues. The V gene lost 0 bases and the J gene lost 5 bases, with 12 bases spanning the gap. Germline CDR1 SGHRS, CDR2 YFSETQ. CDR3 amino acids: CASSLEGAPDQPQHF. The CDR3 region has the DNA TGCGCCAGCAGCTTGGAGGGCGCACCAGATCAGCCCCAGCATTTT.

J is TRBJ2-5 and V is TRBV7-8, with D perhaps given as TRBD1 or TRBD2 (5 bases each). Germline-derived CDR1 and CDR2 are SGHVS and FQNEAQ. Trimming left V 5 bases short and J 5 bases short, with 18 bases between. This CDR3 has 15 amino acids. The CDR3 sequence is CASSALDTTGETQYF. As DNA, the CDR3 is TGTGCCAGCAGCGCCTTGGACACCACGGGGGAGACCCAGTACTTC.

This sequence joins TRBV9 and TRBJ2-7; D might be TRBD1 or TRBD2, each matching 6 bases. Germline V gene sequence: CDR1 SGDLS, CDR2 YYNGEE. The CDR3 loop spans 17 amino acids. Deletions cut 0 bases from V and 0 bases from J, with 16 bases between. The CDR3 nucleotides are TGTGCCAGCAGCGTAGTCGAGGAGGGGGACGGCTCCTACGAGCAGTACTTC. Its protein product is CASSVVEEGDGSYEQYF.

The chain has TRBV11-3 and TRBJ1-1, with 8 bases lining up with TRBD1. The CDR3 consists of 13 residues. Trimming cost V 5 bases and J 11 bases; bases outside gene matches: 10. Germline CDR1 reads SGHNT; CDR2 reads YENEEA. The CDR3 DNA follows: TGTGCCAGCAGCCCAGGTGGACAGGGTGACGCTTTCTTT. This sequence encodes CASSPGGQGDAFF. The full variable domain, its missing parts supplied by reference TRBV11-3 and TRBJ1-1, is EAGVVQSPRYKIIEKKQPVAFWCNPISGHNTLYWYLQNLGQGPELLIRYENEEAVDDSQLPKDRFSAERLKGVDSTLKIQPAELGDSAVYLCASSPGGQGDAFFGQGTRLTVV.

The chain is built from TRBV5-1 and TRBJ1-5; 8 positions match TRBD1. The CDR3 extends over 17 amino acids. V dropped 3 bases and J dropped 0; count of bases not matched to a gene: 8. Germline assignment: CDR1 SGHRS and CDR2 YFSETQ. The CDR3: CASSSGQGPYSNQPQHF. The CDR3, as DNA: TGCGCCAGCAGCTCCGGACAGGGACCATATAGCAATCAGCCCCAGCATTTT.

V usage is TRBV4-1 and J usage is TRBJ2-7; TRBD2 aligns across 10 bases. This CDR3 region has 15 residues. Germline CDR1 MGHRA, CDR2 YSYEKL. J gave up 1 base and V 4 bases, and 4 bases lay outside the gene matches. The CDR3 bases are TGCGCCAGCAGCCCCTCACTAGCGGGATCCTACGAGCAGTACTTC. Its translation: CASSPSLAGSYEQYF.

The V gene is TRBV5-1, the J gene TRBJ2-7; D may be TRBD1 (6 bases). CDR3 size: 14 residues. The germline V gene encodes CDR1 SGHRS and CDR2 YFSETQ. Trimming took off 3 bases at V and 2 bases at J, with 12 bases between the two ends. CDR3 sequence: CASSSLDSPYEQYF. The CDR3 coding sequence is TGCGCCAGCAGCTCCCTGGACAGTCCCTACGAGCAGTACTTC.

This chain connects TRBV28 to TRBJ1-1, with D uncertain. The V gene lost 7 bases and the J gene lost 7 bases, with 10 bases spanning the gap. This CDR3 contains 11 residues. From germline, CDR1 is MDHEN and CDR2 SYDVKM. DNA of the CDR3: TGTGCCAGCATAGTGGCCAGTGAAGCTTTCTTT. This codes for CASIVASEAFF.

The DNA of the CDR3 is TGTGCCAGCATCCCGGGACTAGCGGGAGAACGACTCGAGCAGTACTTC. It encodes CASIPGLAGERLEQYF. The J gene is TRBJ2-7, the V gene TRBV5-5; 14 positions agree with TRBD2. The CDR3 has 16 residues. Germline lookup yields CDR1 SGHKS and CDR2 YYEKEE (reference sequence). V was pared by 6 bases and J by 6 bases, with 11 bases of the junction left unmatched.

The chain is built from TRBV11-2 and TRBJ2-7; 10 positions agree with TRBD2. The CDR3 loop spans 14 amino acids. With 2 bases clipped from V and 4 bases from J, the junction kept 2 bases outside the gene matches. Germline V gives CDR1 SGHAT, CDR2 FQNNGV. CDR3 residues: CASSLQLAGYEQYF. The CDR3 coding sequence is TGTGCCAGCAGCTTACAACTAGCGGGGTACGAGCAGTACTTC.

The chain links TRBV5-4 to TRBJ2-7, with 8 bases fitting TRBD2. This CDR3 has 19 residues. Looked up from germline, CDR1 is SGHNT and CDR2 is YYREEE (reference sequence). The trim removed 4 bases at V and 1 base at J, leaving 19 bases unmatched. In DNA form, the CDR3 reads TGTGCCAGCAGCCAAGTTACTAGCGGATGGGGGCAAGGGTCCTACGAGCAGTACTTC. Its protein is CASSQVTSGWGQGSYEQYF. The variable domain in full, with the rest retrieved from reference TRBV5-4 and TRBJ2-7, is ETGVTQSPTHLIKTRGQQVTLRCSSQSGHNTVSWYQQALGQGPQFIFQYYREEENGRGNFPPRFSGLQFPNYSSELNVNALELDDSALYLCASSQVTSGWGQGSYEQYFGPGTRLTVT.

The rearrangement joins TRBV25-1 to TRBJ2-6; TRBD2 agrees at 7 bases. CDR3 length: 16 residues. CDR1 is MGHDK, CDR2 SYGVNS, per germline. The J segment lost 3 bases and the V segment lost 1 base, leaving 3 bases of the junction unmatched. The CDR3 DNA reads TGTGCCAGCAGTGAATGGGGGGGTTTTGGGGCCAACGTCCTGACTTTC. This encodes CASSEWGGFGANVLTF.

The V call is TRBV11-2, the J call TRBJ1-1; D is perhaps TRBD1 (6 bases). CDR3 length: 14 amino acids. With 3 bases removed from V and 4 bases from J, the gap between germline ends came to 12 bases. The germline V gene has CDR1 SGHAT and CDR2 FQNNGV. The CDR3 coding sequence is TGTGCCAGCAGCTTCTACAGGGAGAGCACTGAAGCTTTCTTT. Translation: CASSFYRESTEAFF.

V and J are TRBV6-1 and TRBJ2-7; D uncertain. The V and J ends lost 7 bases and 4 bases respectively, with 5 bases between them. The CDR3 is 10 residues long. Germline CDR1 is MNHNS and CDR2 is SASEGT. The CDR3 DNA sequence: TGTGCCAGCAATATGTACGAGCAGTACTTC. It is translated as CASNMYEQYF.